The TCR beta chain described here comes from a study of T cell responses to AZD1222 COVID-19 vaccine (dated by TCRdb to the early 2020s). Broadly, across the study: TCR sequencing was performed for about 250 trial participants, of whom approximately 200 were given two doses of AZD1222 and approximately 25 were given two doses of MenACWY control vaccine. Trial participants were enrolled into age subgroups of 18-55, 56-69 and 70-plus years, which contained around 150, 29 and 61 TCR-sequenced participants, respectively.

Note on this clone: Its antigen has not been determined. Per-nucleotide qualities are absent, and no much larger clonotype sits a single base away.

The CDR3 holds 12 amino acids from the cysteine to the phenylalanine. Only the CDR3 region is kept as DNA, spanning 36 bases read in frame from base 1. CDR1 is given as SQVTM and CDR2 as ANQGSEA, both from the germline V gene. The junction carries 12 bases between V and J, which are trimmed by 3 bases and 7 bases respectively. According to the study, the label for this sample's time point signals: baseline before first vaccination. The treatment or condition tag for this specimen amounts to: meningococcal conjugate vaccine given as trial control. Vaccinee samples came from UK trials COV001 and COV002, including a single-blind randomized controlled phase 2/3 trial of AZD1222 (ChAdOx1 nCoV-19) in healthy adults. For TCRbeta chain sequencing, PBMC samples from trial participants were taken at day 0 and at day 28 after the second dose. General findings and caveats noted by the study authors: Participants were mostly white British, with more females than males. The authors suggested clonal diversity may have been underestimated. After two AZD1222 doses, both the breadth and the depth of spike-specific TCRs were significantly higher than at day 0 and than in MenACWY recipients. The whole spike protein was spanned by vaccine-associated CD4 TCRs, and dominant responses were seen in regions 160-218 and 743-854. In the small 56-69-year group, the increase in depth fell short of significance, most likely because of low power. Nearly half of unique spike-specific TCRs reportedly recognized epitopes outside regions mutated in the B.1.351 and B.1.1.7 variants. Because no day 14 peak-response samples were available, the repertoires could be characterized only after the peak T cell response. Conclusions about previously exposed vaccinees are limited, since just five or six AZD1222 recipients were seropositive for SARS-CoV-2 at baseline.

The CDR3 regions of human TCRbeta chains were analyzed by immunosequencing. From the authors' description of their analysis: TCRs in the repertoires were matched against a reference library of SARS-CoV-2-specific TCRs that had been generated with the MIRA antigen-specificity platform. Breadth was defined as the fraction of unique TCRs that were SARS-CoV-2-associated, and depth was defined as the fraction of total T cells that were SARS-CoV-2-associated. Using the MIRA data, every spike-specific TCR was mapped to the spike region that the TCR reacted to and assigned to either a CD4 or a CD8 class. Log10-transformed breadth and depth values were compared by one-way ANOVA with Sidak's multiple comparisons tests. Sourced from immuneACCESS, this table was stored by TCRdb with only in-frame sequences that have V and J called. A share of the clones is absent; for the studies checked, an unresolved V gene accounts for under half, and the remainder has no known explanation. The DNA gave D and trimming, while V, J and clone size come from that table. The sample contains about 150,000 clones, roughly nine tenths of them found a single time. Of the sample, 5.5% to 6% is held by the ten largest clones.

This chain is built from TRBV29-1 and TRBJ1-2; a tentative D match to TRBD1 spans 5 bases. Sequencing was performed on peripheral blood, taken on day 0 of MenACWY control vaccination. This clonotype was sampled from an adult in good health. The base sequence is TGCAGCGTTGATAAGGGGTTTTCTGGCTACACCTTC. Its translation is CSVDKGFSGYTF.